Listed here are 25 T cell receptor beta chains from one sample, sequenced in a study of a mutant IDH1 vaccine in newly diagnosed glioma. Time point described: baseline, week 1 (first vaccination visit). Treatment in this sample: pre-vaccination baseline after standard-of-care therapy. Clones were sequenced by immunoSEQ multiplex PCR, and TCRdb holds only the in-frame ones, with some missing. The sample has about 70,000 clones; 65% to 85% are singletons. The material was peripheral blood mononuclear cells (PBMCs), obtained from a glioma patient treated with radiotherapy, temozolomide or both. The receptors were gathered from a woman aged 18-29 years with glioma. Some clones in this sample may be carry-over from other donors' samples.

V gene TRBV2 combines with J gene TRBJ2-7; 7 bases are a match to TRBD1. V lost 6 bases, J lost 2 bases, and 4 bases stayed unmatched. The CDR3 is made up of 13 amino acids. Germline values: CDR1 SNHLY, CDR2 FYNNEI. The CDR3 coding sequence is TGTGCCAGCAGGGACAGGCTAACCTACGAGCAGTACTTC. Protein sequence: CASRDRLTYEQYF.

This clone showed up just once. The chain couples TRBV5-4 to TRBJ2-2; TRBD2 aligns across 9 bases. Looked up from germline, CDR1 is SGHNT and CDR2 is YYREEE (reference sequence). CDR3 size: 16 residues. Germline trimming cut 5 bases from V and 0 bases from J; bases unmatched to any gene: 5. CDR3 sequence (DNA): TGTGCCAGCAGTTGGGGCGGGGGGGCGAACACCGGGGAGCTGTTTTTT. Translated, it gives CASSWGGGANTGELFF. The variable domain in full, completed from reference TRBV5-4 and TRBJ2-2, reads ETGVTQSPTHLIKTRGQQVTLRCSSQSGHNTVSWYQQALGQGPQFIFQYYREEENGRGNFPPRFSGLQFPNYSSELNVNALELDDSALYLCASSWGGGANTGELFFGEGSRLTVL.

The chain combines TRBV25-1 with TRBJ2-5; tentatively, D is TRBD2 (5 bases). The CDR3 is 12 amino acids. Germline lookup yields CDR1 MGHDK and CDR2 SYGVNS. V shed 6 bases and J shed 1 base, with 6 bases lying between them. CDR3 residues: CASRDFQETQYF. The CDR3 DNA is TGTGCCAGCAGGGACTTCCAAGAGACCCAGTACTTC.

The V and J genes are TRBV4-1 and TRBJ1-1; D gene ambiguous. The V end lost 1 base, the J end lost 4 bases, and 16 bases lay between the germline ends. Germline V gene lookup returns CDR1 MGHRA and CDR2 YSYEKL. This CDR3 has 16 residues. The chain's CDR3 is CASSQGAVYLSTEAFF. The CDR3 DNA reads as TGCGCCAGCAGCCAAGGTGCAGTCTACCTGAGCACTGAAGCTTTCTTT.

The rearrangement joins TRBV5-1 to TRBJ2-7; TRBD1 might be the D (6 bases). Germline CDR1 is SGHRS and CDR2 is YFSETQ. The CDR3 totals 14 residues. Trimming removed 4 bases at V and 2 bases at J, with 13 bases between. The CDR3 region has the DNA TGCGCCAGCAGCAAAGACAGGTTACCCTACGAGCAGTACTTC. Translated, it gives CASSKDRLPYEQYF.

The rearrangement uses TRBV5-1 and TRBJ1-4; D is undetermined. Trimming took 0 bases from V and 7 from J, leaving 10 bases between them. Germline CDR1 SGHRS, CDR2 YFSETQ. The CDR3 spans 14 residues. CDR3 residues: CASSLESGVEKLFF. Here the CDR3 DNA reads TGCGCCAGCAGCTTGGAATCCGGGGTTGAAAAACTGTTTTTT.

The rearrangement links TRBV13 to TRBJ1-5; no definite D call. This CDR3 is 15 amino acids long. The ends were cut back, 5 bases at V and 1 base at J, with 12 bases in the middle. CDR1 is PRHDT and CDR2 is FYEKMQ in the germline V gene (reference sequence). The CDR3 reads CASSRRLESNQPQHF. CDR3 nucleotides: TGTGCCAGCAGCCGACGCCTTGAAAGCAATCAGCCCCAGCATTTT.

This clone was seen a handful of times. This chain connects TRBV27 to TRBJ1-2; D gene ambiguous. The germline V gene has CDR1 MNHEY and CDR2 SMNVEV (reference sequence). The CDR3 has 13 residues. Trimming stripped 6 bases from V and 4 bases from J, with 12 bases between. DNA of the CDR3: TGTGCCAGCAGCCTCAGGATCCCCTATGGCTACACCTTC. Its translation: CASSLRIPYGYTF.

This clone has just a few counts. The CDR3 nucleotides are TGTGCCAGCAGTGAGACTGACACAGATACGCAGTATTTT. This codes for CASSETDTDTQYF. The rearrangement links TRBV6-4 to TRBJ2-3; no clear D. Trimming removed 3 bases from V and 2 bases from J, with 6 bases in between. This CDR3 has 13 residues. Germline V lookup: CDR1 MRHNA, CDR2 SNTAGT.

The chain is built from TRBV27 and TRBJ2-1; D not certain. V shed 10 bases and J shed 0 bases, with 10 bases lying between them. The CDR3 is 13 amino acids. Per the germline V gene, CDR1 is MNHEY and CDR2 is SMNVEV (reference sequence). CDR3 bases: TGTGCCACCCAGGATAGCTCCTACAATGAGCAGTTCTTC. Its translation is CATQDSSYNEQFF.

This chain uses TRBV6-5 with TRBJ2-7; a weak D match, TRBD2 (5 bases). V lost 5 bases and J lost 3, with 11 bases in between. The CDR3 is 13 residues long. CDR1 is MNHEY and CDR2 is SVGAGI in the germline V gene. In DNA, the CDR3 is TGTGCCAGCAGTCCTGAGGGTCTCTACGAGCAGTACTTC. Protein: CASSPEGLYEQYF.

This chain joins TRBV30 and TRBJ1-4; D gene unclear. The V gene lost 8 bases and the J gene lost 8 bases, with 15 bases spanning the gap. The length of the CDR3 is 12 residues. Germline V lookup: CDR1 GTSNPN, CDR2 SVGIG (reference sequence). In nucleotides, the CDR3 is TGTGCCATATCCTCGGACCAGGAAAAACTGTTTTTT. Its translation is CAISSDQEKLFF.

This chain connects TRBV7-9 to TRBJ1-1, with TRBD1 matching 7 bases. Germline-derived CDR1 and CDR2 are SEHNR and FQNEAQ (reference sequence). V lost 6 bases to trimming and J lost 5 bases; unmatched junction nucleotides: 3. The CDR3 runs 12 residues. The CDR3 coding sequence is TGTGCCAGCAGACAGGGGAGGACTGAAGCTTTCTTT. This codes for CASRQGRTEAFF.

This chain uses TRBV23-1 with TRBJ1-1; 11 bases line up with TRBD1. TRBV23-1 is an open reading frame whose function is uncertain. The J segment lost 4 bases and the V segment lost 5 bases, leaving 12 bases of the junction unmatched. The CDR3 sequence is 17 residues long. CDR3 region: CASSSASGQGVITEAFF. The CDR3 bases are TGCGCCAGCAGTAGCGCGTCGGGACAGGGGGTTATCACTGAAGCTTTCTTT.

The chain uses TRBV5-1 and TRBJ2-7, with D unclear. Germline V gene data show CDR1 as SGHRS and CDR2 as YFSETQ. The CDR3 contains 12 residues. V was shortened by 4 bases and J by 6 bases, with 11 bases between the two germline ends. The CDR3 is CASSVGDREQYF. DNA for the CDR3: TGCGCCAGCAGCGTTGGAGATCGCGAGCAGTACTTC.

The chain couples TRBV2 to TRBJ1-2; no clear D. Trimming cost V 6 bases and J 6 bases, with 11 bases left between them. Germline CDR1 is SNHLY and CDR2 is FYNNEI. The CDR3 has 12 residues. The CDR3 reads CASSSQNDGYTF. The CDR3 DNA reads TGTGCCAGCAGCTCCCAGAATGATGGCTACACCTTC.

This clone has just one count. The J gene is TRBJ2-1, the V gene TRBV7-2, with D maybe TRBD1 (5 bases). The CDR3 loop spans 15 amino acids. Trimming pared 3 bases from V and 5 bases from J, leaving 14 bases between. CDR1 SGHTA and CDR2 FQGNSA come from the germline V gene. The chain's CDR3 is CASSFRGPINNEQFF. CDR3 bases: TGTGCCAGCAGCTTTAGGGGTCCAATCAACAATGAGCAGTTCTTC.

The sample holds one count of this clone. The rearrangement joins TRBV6-5 to TRBJ1-2; TRBD1 is a possible D gene (6 bases). The ends were cut back, 6 bases at V and 4 bases at J, with 15 bases in the middle. This CDR3 region has 14 residues. The V gene's germline CDR1 is MNHEY and CDR2 SVGAGI. CDR3 loop: CASRFRQAPYGYTF. The CDR3 nucleotides are TGTGCCAGCAGATTCAGACAGGCCCCCTATGGCTACACCTTC.

This clone appeared once. This chain uses TRBV5-4 with TRBJ2-2; D is possibly TRBD1 or TRBD2 (7 bases each). V was pared by 7 bases and J by 5 bases, with 12 bases between. In germline, CDR1 is SGHNT, CDR2 YYREEE (reference sequence). The CDR3 is made up of 13 amino acids. In DNA, the CDR3 is TGTGCCAGCTCAGGGGGGGGGACCGGGGAGCTGTTTTTT. Translating it yields CASSGGGTGELFF.

V and J are TRBV5-4 and TRBJ2-6; 10 bases align to TRBD2. Germline loops: CDR1 SGHNT, CDR2 YYREEE (reference sequence). CDR3 size: 18 residues. V was clipped by 10 bases and J by 1 base; unmatched bases: 14. The CDR3 region has the DNA TGTGCCGAGACCCGGGGACTAGCGAGCCCATCTGGGGCCAACGTCCTGACTTTC. It translates to CAETRGLASPSGANVLTF.

The chain joins TRBV11-2 to TRBJ2-7; 9 positions match TRBD1. The V segment lost 5 bases and the J segment 3 bases; nucleotides outside the gene matches: 2. The V gene's germline CDR1 is SGHAT and CDR2 FQNNGV. CDR3 length: 13 residues. For the CDR3, the DNA is TGTGCCAGCAGCCTGACAGGGGGCTACGAGCAGTACTTC. Translation: CASSLTGGYEQYF.

The chain recombines TRBV2 with TRBJ2-7, with unresolved D. This CDR3 has 12 residues. Per germline, CDR1 SNHLY and CDR2 FYNNEI. V gave up 5 bases and J gave up 3 bases, with 8 bases separating them. CDR3 in amino acids: CASSSLIYEQYF. The CDR3 region has the DNA TGTGCCAGCAGTTCCCTGATCTACGAGCAGTACTTC. The full variable domain, its missing parts supplied by reference TRBV2 and TRBJ2-7, is EPEVTQTPSHQVTQMGQEVILRCVPISNHLYFYWYRQILGQKVEFLVSFYNNEISEKSEIFDDQFSVERPDGSNFTLKIRSTKLEDSAMYFCASSSLIYEQYFGPGTRLTVT.

The rearrangement links TRBV4-1 to TRBJ2-1; 7 nucleotides agree with TRBD1. Germline values: CDR1 MGHRA, CDR2 YSYEKL. The CDR3 length is 15 residues. V gave up 5 bases and J gave up 4 bases; unmatched junction bases: 8. This CDR3 reads CASSASGTAYNEQFF. The CDR3 DNA sequence: TGCGCCAGCAGCGCCTCGGGGACAGCGTACAATGAGCAGTTCTTC.

The rearrangement links TRBV6-5 to TRBJ1-3, with 8 bases lining up with TRBD1. J gave up 4 bases and V 6 bases, and 8 bases lay outside the gene matches. The CDR3 spans 15 residues. Germline lookup yields CDR1 MNHEY and CDR2 SVGAGI. The CDR3 loop is CASSPKRTGGNTIYF. DNA for the CDR3: TGTGCCAGCAGCCCAAAGAGGACAGGGGGAAACACCATATATTTT.

The chain links TRBV5-4 to TRBJ1-2, with D possibly being TRBD1 (5 bases). The V gene lost 4 bases and the J gene lost 8 bases, with 15 bases spanning the gap. There are 13 residues in the CDR3. Germline CDR1 reads SGHNT; CDR2 reads YYREEE (reference sequence). DNA for the CDR3: TGTGCCAGCAGCGTCGGGGGAAACGAGGGCTACACCTTC. Encoded protein: CASSVGGNEGYTF.